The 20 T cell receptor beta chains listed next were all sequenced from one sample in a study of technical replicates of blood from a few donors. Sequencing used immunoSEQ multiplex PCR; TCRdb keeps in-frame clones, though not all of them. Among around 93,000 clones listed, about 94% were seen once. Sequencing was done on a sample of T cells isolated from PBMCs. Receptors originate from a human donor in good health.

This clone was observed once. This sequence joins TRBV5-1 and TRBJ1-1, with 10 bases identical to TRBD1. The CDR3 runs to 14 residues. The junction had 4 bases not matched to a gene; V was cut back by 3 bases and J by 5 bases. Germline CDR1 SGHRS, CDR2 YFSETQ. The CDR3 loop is CASSSQDRGTEAFF. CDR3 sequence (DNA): TGCGCCAGCAGCTCGCAGGACAGGGGGACTGAAGCTTTCTTT.

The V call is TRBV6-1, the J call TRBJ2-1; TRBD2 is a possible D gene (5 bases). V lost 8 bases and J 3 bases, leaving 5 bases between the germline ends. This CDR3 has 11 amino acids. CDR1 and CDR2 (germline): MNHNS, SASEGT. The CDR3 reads CASGSYNEQFF. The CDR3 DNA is TGTGCCAGCGGGAGCTACAATGAGCAGTTCTTC.

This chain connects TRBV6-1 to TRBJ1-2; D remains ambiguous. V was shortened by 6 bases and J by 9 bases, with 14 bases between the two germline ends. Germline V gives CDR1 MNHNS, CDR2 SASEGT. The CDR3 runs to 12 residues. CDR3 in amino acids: CASRDSGASYTF. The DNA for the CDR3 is TGTGCCAGCAGGGATAGCGGAGCAAGCTACACCTTC.

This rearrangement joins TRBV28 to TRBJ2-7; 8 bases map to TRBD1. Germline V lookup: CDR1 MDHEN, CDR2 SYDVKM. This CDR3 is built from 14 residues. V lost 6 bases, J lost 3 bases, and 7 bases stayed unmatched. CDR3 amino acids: CASSWTGTNYEQYF. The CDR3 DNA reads TGTGCCAGCAGCTGGACAGGGACAAACTACGAGCAGTACTTC. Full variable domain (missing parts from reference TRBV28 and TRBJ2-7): DVKVTQSSRYLVKRTGEKVFLECVQDMDHENMFWYRQDPGLGLRLIYFSYDVKMKEKGDIPEGYSVSREKKERFSLILESASTNQTSMYLCASSWTGTNYEQYFGPGTRLTVT.

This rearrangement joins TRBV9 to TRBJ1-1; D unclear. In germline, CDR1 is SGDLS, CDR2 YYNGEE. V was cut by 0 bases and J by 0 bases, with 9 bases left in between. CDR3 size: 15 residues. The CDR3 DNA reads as TGTGCCAGCAGCGTAGGCGGCCTTATGAACACTGAAGCTTTCTTT. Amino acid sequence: CASSVGGLMNTEAFF.

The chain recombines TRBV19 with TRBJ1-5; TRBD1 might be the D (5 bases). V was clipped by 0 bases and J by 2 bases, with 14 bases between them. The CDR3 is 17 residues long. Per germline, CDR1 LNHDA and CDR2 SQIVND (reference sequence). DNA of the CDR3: TGTGCCAGTAGTATAGATAGGGGCAGGGCGGGCAATCAGCCCCAGCATTTT. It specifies CASSIDRGRAGNQPQHF.

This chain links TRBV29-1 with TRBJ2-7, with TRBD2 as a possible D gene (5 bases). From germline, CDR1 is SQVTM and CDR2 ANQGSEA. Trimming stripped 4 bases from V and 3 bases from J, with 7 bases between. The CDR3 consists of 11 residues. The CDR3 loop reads CSVGADYEQYF. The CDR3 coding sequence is TGCAGCGTTGGAGCGGACTACGAGCAGTACTTC.

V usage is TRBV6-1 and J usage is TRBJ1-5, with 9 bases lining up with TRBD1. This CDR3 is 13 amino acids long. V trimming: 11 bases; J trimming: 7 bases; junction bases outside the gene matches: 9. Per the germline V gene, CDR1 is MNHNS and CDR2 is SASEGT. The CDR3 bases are TGTGCCTCCTTAGGACAGGGGCGGCAGCCCCAGCATTTT. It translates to CASLGQGRQPQHF.

The CDR3 region has the DNA TGTGCCAGCAGGCCTGGACAGACAACTAATGAAAAACTGTTTTTT. Its translation: CASRPGQTTNEKLFF. The gene calls are TRBV5-4 and TRBJ1-4, with D perhaps matching TRBD1 (6 bases). CDR3 length: 15 residues. Germline V gene lookup returns CDR1 SGHNT and CDR2 YYREEE (reference sequence). Trimming took 5 bases from V and 0 from J, leaving 11 bases between them.

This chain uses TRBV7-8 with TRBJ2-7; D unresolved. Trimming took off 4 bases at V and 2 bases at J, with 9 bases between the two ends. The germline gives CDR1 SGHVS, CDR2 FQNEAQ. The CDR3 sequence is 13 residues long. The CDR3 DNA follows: TGTGCCAGCAGCTCGTCATCTACCTACGAGCAGTACTTC. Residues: CASSSSSTYEQYF.

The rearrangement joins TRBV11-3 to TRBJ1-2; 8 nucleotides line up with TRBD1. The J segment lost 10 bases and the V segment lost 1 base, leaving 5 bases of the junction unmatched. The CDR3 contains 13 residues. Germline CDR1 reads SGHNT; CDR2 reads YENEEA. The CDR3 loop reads CASSLGTGNDYTF. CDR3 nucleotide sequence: TGTGCCAGCAGCTTAGGGACAGGGAACGACTACACCTTC.

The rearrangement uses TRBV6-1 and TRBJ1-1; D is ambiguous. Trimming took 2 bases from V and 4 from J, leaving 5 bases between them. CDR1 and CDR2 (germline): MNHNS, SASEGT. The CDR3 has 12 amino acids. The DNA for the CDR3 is TGTGCCAGCAGTGAACACGGCACTGAAGCTTTCTTT. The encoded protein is CASSEHGTEAFF.

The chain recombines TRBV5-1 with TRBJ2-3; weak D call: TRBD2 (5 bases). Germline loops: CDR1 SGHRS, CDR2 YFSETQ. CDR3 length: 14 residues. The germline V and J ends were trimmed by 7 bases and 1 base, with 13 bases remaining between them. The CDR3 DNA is TGCGCCAGCGCTAAGGGTAGCGGCACAGATACGCAGTATTTT. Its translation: CASAKGSGTDTQYF.

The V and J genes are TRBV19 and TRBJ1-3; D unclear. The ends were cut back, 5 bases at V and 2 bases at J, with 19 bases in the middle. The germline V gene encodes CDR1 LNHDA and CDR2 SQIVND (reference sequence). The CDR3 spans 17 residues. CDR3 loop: CASSPILASGTGNTIYF. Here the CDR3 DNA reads TGTGCCAGTAGTCCAATACTCGCTTCGGGGACTGGAAACACCATATATTTT. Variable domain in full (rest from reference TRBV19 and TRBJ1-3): DGGITQSPKYLFRKEGQNVTLSCEQNLNHDAMYWYRQDPGQGLRLIYYSQIVNDFQKGDIAEGYSVSREKKESFPLTVTSAQKNPTAFYLCASSPILASGTGNTIYFGEGSWLTVV.

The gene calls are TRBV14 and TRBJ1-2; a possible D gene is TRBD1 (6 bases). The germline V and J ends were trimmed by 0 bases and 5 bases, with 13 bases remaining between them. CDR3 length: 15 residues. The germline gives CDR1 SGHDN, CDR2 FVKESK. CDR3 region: CASSQDRTGSYGYTF. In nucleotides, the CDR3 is TGTGCCAGCAGCCAAGATAGAACAGGGAGTTATGGCTACACCTTC. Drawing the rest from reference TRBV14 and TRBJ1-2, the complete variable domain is EAGVTQFPSHSVIEKGQTVTLRCDPISGHDNLYWYRRVMGKEIKFLLHFVKESKQDESGMPNNRFLAERTGGTYSTLKVQPAELEDSGVYFCASSQDRTGSYGYTFGSGTRLTVV.

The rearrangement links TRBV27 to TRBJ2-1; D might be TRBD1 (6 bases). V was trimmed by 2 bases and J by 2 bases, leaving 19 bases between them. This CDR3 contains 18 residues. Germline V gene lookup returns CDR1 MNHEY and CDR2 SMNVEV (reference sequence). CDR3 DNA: TGTGCCAGCAGTTTAAAAGGCCAACAGGGCTTACCCTACAATGAGCAGTTCTTC. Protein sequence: CASSLKGQQGLPYNEQFF.

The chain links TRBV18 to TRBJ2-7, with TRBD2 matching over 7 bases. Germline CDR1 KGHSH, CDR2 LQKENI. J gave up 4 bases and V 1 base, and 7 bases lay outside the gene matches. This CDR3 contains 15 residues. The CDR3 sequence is CASSPRGEGLYEQYF. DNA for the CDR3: TGTGCCAGCTCACCACGGGGGGAGGGCCTATACGAGCAGTACTTC.

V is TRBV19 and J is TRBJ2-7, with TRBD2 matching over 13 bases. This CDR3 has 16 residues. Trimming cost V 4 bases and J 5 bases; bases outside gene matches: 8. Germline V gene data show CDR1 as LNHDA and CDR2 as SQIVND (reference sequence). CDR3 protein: CASSNLGTSGINEQYF. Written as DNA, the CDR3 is TGTGCCAGTAGTAACCTGGGGACTAGCGGGATTAACGAGCAGTACTTC.

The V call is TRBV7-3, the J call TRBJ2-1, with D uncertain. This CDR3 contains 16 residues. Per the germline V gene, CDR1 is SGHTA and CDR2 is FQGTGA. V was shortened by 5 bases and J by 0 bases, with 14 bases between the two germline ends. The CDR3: CASSPLYGTSYNEQFF. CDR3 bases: TGTGCCAGCAGCCCCTTGTACGGTACCTCCTACAATGAGCAGTTCTTC.

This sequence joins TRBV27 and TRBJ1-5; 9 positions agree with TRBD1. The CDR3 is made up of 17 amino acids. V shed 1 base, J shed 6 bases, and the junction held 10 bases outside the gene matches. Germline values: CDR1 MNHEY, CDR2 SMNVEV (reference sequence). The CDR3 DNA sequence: TGTGCCAGCAGTTTATACGGGACAGGGCATCTTTCTCAGCCCCAGCATTTT. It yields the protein CASSLYGTGHLSQPQHF.